Listed below are T cell receptor beta chains from one sample, sequenced in a study of blood T cell repertoires in COVID-19. Clones were sequenced by immunoSEQ multiplex PCR, and TCRdb holds only the in-frame ones, with some missing. Of some 42,000 clones detected, approximately 90% appear once; the ten largest clones hold 2.4%. The sample was peripheral blood. The receptors were gathered from a human donor in a cohort sampled during active COVID-19. The CDR3 runs from the conserved cysteine through the conserved F or W. D genes are given only for firm matches.

D	J	V	DNA	CDR3
TRBD2	TRBJ2-1	TRBV19	TGTGCCAGTATGAGCCCCGGGGGGGCCTACAATGAGCAGTTCTTC	CASMSPGGAYNEQFF
-	TRBJ2-1	TRBV3-1/TRBV3-2	TGTGCCAGCAGCCAAGGCCATCAGGGATTGGGGAATGAGCAGTTCTTC	CASSQGHQGLGNEQFF
-	TRBJ1-1	TRBV5-1	TGCGCCAGCAGCTTGGATGTGAGAGGCACTGAAGCTTTCTTT	CASSLDVRGTEAFF
-	TRBJ2-2	TRBV13	TGTGCCAGCAGCTCAAGGGGTACCGGGGAGCTGTTTTTT	CASSSRGTGELFF
TRBD1	TRBJ1-1	TRBV7-9	TGTGCCAGCAGACCGCTGGGGACAGGGGGCGCGGGCACTGAAGCTTTCTTT	CASRPLGTGGAGTEAFF
TRBD2	TRBJ2-3	TRBV24-1	TGTGCCACCAGTCAACATCGACTAGCGGGAGATACGCAGTATTTT	CATSQHRLAGDTQYF
TRBD1	TRBJ2-2	TRBV29-1	TGCAGCGTTAGGACAGGGGGACAAACCGGGGAGCTGTTTTTT	CSVRTGGQTGELFF
TRBD2	TRBJ2-7	TRBV2	TGTGCCAGCAGAGTGGCGGGGGGATTATACGAGCAGTACTTC	CASRVAGGLYEQYF
-	TRBJ1-2	TRBV5-1	TGCGCCAGCAGCTTTGGGGAGGGCTACACCTTC	CASSFGEGYTF
TRBD2	TRBJ2-7	TRBV29-1	TGCAGCGTTGACGGGTTAGCGGGGGAGTACGAGCAGTACTTC	CSVDGLAGEYEQYF
TRBD2	TRBJ2-3	TRBV2	TGTGCCAGCGGATCGGGGGGTCGCACAGATACGCAGTATTTT	CASGSGGRTDTQYF
TRBD2	TRBJ2-1	TRBV6-2/TRBV6-3	TGTGCCAGCAGTTACTCAACCCACGTGAAGTGGAGCGGGGGGGCCGATGAGCAGTTCTTC	CASSYSTHVKWSGGADEQFF
TRBD2	TRBJ2-3	TRBV5-1	TGCGCCAGCAGCTCTCAAGGGGCGGGGGGAAGGGATACGCAGTATTTT	CASSSQGAGGRDTQYF
-	TRBJ1-1	TRBV6-5	TGTGCCAGCGGGACCTCTGTTCGGGGGGACACTGAAGCTTTCTTT	CASGTSVRGDTEAFF
-	TRBJ1-3	TRBV18	TGTGCCAGCTCACCACCGACAGCGGGGGGCTCTGGAAACACCATATATTTT	CASSPPTAGGSGNTIYF
-	TRBJ2-5	TRBV24-1	TGTGCCACCAGTGGTGGCGGTGAAGAGACCCAGTACTTC	CATSGGGEETQYF
TRBD1	TRBJ2-7	TRBV7-3	TGTGCCAGCAGGGGACAGCCCACCGGCGAGCAGTACTTC	CASRGQPTGEQYF
-	TRBJ1-4	TRBV27	TGTGCCAGCAGTTTGATGGGGGGGCGGGATGAAAAACTGTTTTTT	CASSLMGGRDEKLFF
-	TRBJ2-3	TRBV10-3	TGTGCCATCAGTGGACAGGCGACAACTAGCACAGATACGCAGTATTTT	CAISGQATTSTDTQYF
-	TRBJ2-3	TRBV6-5	TGTGCCAGCAGGCCCACCAGGGGCAGCACAGATACGCAGTATTTT	CASRPTRGSTDTQYF
-	TRBJ2-1	TRBV7-8	TGTGCCAGCAGCCACCCTCGGGAGTACAATGAGCAGTTCTTC	CASSHPREYNEQFF
TRBD1	TRBJ1-2	TRBV6-5	TGTGCCAGCAGACTGGACAGGGACAACTATGGCTACACCTTC	CASRLDRDNYGYTF
TRBD2	TRBJ2-2	TRBV4-2	TGTGCCAGCAGCCAAGATTCTGGCACTAGCGGGCGGAGGGAGCTGTTTTTT	CASSQDSGTSGRRELFF